These 27 T cell receptor beta chains were sequenced from one sample in a study of T-cell memory formation after mild COVID-19. TCRdb processed the 5' RACE reads anew with MiXCR; each CDR3 protein has one entry. The sample holds about half a million distinct CDR3 sequences; roughly 18% are singletons and the top ten take roughly 12%. The source material was PBMCs or a T cell subset sorted from them (not recorded which). The source of these receptors is an adult woman who had mild COVID-19 (a few samples of this study predate the infection). Cell type and time point are not known.

A few counts support this clonotype. It may be a read error: a sequence one base away is much more abundant. The rearrangement joins TRBV9 to TRBJ2-7; possible D gene TRBD1, 6 bases. V was shortened by 2 bases and J by 0 bases, with 6 bases between the two germline ends. Germline lookup yields CDR1 SGDLS and CDR2 YYNGEE. The CDR3 is 13 amino acids. The CDR3 region is CASSVRGSYEQYF. The CDR3 DNA follows: TGTGCCAGCAGCGTCAGGGGCTCCTACGAGCAGTACTTC.

This chain links TRBV6-2 or TRBV6-3 with TRBJ2-5; 7 bases are a match to TRBD2. The CDR3 sequence is 15 residues long. Trimming took 5 bases from V and 5 from J; bases not matched to a gene: 11. Per germline, CDR1 MNHEY and CDR2 SVGEGT. The CDR3 protein is CASSQIAGERETQYF. The DNA for the CDR3 is TGTGCCAGCAGTCAAATAGCGGGTGAACGGGAGACCCAGTACTTC.

This clonotype was counted ten times or more. The gene calls are TRBV5-1 and TRBJ2-5, with TRBD2 matching over 10 bases. Germline loops: CDR1 SGHRS, CDR2 YFSETQ. This CDR3 is built from 15 residues. V trimming: 3 bases; J trimming: 8 bases; junction bases outside the gene matches: 10. The DNA for the CDR3 is TGCGCCAGCAGCTCTAGCGGGGGTCCGGAGGAAACCCAGTACTTC. Translation gives CASSSSGGPEETQYF.

The chain is built from TRBV5-1 and TRBJ2-1; 13 nucleotides align to TRBD2. There are 15 residues in the CDR3. Germline assignment: CDR1 SGHRS and CDR2 YFSETQ. V lost 5 bases and J lost 8; bases outside the gene matches: 7. CDR3 region: CASSSLAGGPDEQFF. CDR3 DNA sequence: TGCGCCAGCAGTTCACTAGCGGGAGGGCCTGATGAGCAGTTCTTC.

Points on this clonotype: Being one base from a much bigger clone, this may be a read error. The J gene is TRBJ2-3, the V gene TRBV7-2; 7 nucleotides agree with TRBD1. Trimming removed 4 bases from V and 2 bases from J; junction bases left unmatched: 9. The germline V gene has CDR1 SGHTA and CDR2 FQGNSA. The CDR3 is 16 amino acids. CDR3 amino acids: CASSSGGTLTTDTQYF. Here the CDR3 DNA reads TGTGCCAGCAGCTCAGGGGGAACGCTTACCACAGATACGCAGTATTTT.

In this sample, this clonotype turned up once. The chain is built from TRBV19 and TRBJ1-2; weak D call: TRBD1 (5 bases). V lost 7 bases and J lost 0, with 9 bases in between. The CDR3 has 13 residues. CDR1 LNHDA and CDR2 SQIVND come from the germline V gene (reference sequence). The CDR3 reads CASMTASNYGYTF. The CDR3 DNA reads as TGTGCCAGTATGACAGCTTCTAACTATGGCTACACCTTC.

The table lists this clonotype with a few counts. The chain has TRBV9 and TRBJ1-1, with TRBD1 matching over 10 bases. In germline, CDR1 is SGDLS, CDR2 YYNGEE. This CDR3 spans 14 amino acids. V was clipped by 5 bases and J by 6 bases; unmatched bases: 7. This CDR3 reads CASSRQGAKAEAFF. The CDR3 DNA is TGTGCCAGCAGTCGACAGGGGGCAAAAGCTGAAGCTTTCTTT.

The V gene is TRBV7-9, the J gene TRBJ2-5; the D gene is possibly TRBD1 (6 bases). Deletions cut 1 base from V and 4 bases from J, with 13 bases between. The germline V gene encodes CDR1 SEHNR and CDR2 FQNEAQ (reference sequence). The CDR3 has 15 residues. In DNA, the CDR3 is TGTGCCAGCAGCTTAGAGGGTGACAGGAGAGAGACCCAGTACTTC. It encodes CASSLEGDRRETQYF.

In its sample, this clonotype was seen many times. The V and J genes are TRBV28 and TRBJ1-4; D gene unclear. V was cut by 4 bases and J by 0 bases, with 9 bases left in between. This CDR3 has 15 amino acids. CDR1 and CDR2 from the germline V gene are MDHEN and SYDVKM. CDR3 DNA: TGTGCCAGCAGTTCTGGGAGTGCAACTAATGAAAAACTGTTTTTT. Translating it yields CASSSGSATNEKLFF.

This clonotype was observed a handful of times. The genes are TRBV4-3 and TRBJ2-2, with D perhaps matching TRBD1 (7 bases). V was pared by 8 bases and J by 4 bases, with 17 bases between. This CDR3 region has 15 residues. Germline V gene data show CDR1 as LGHNA and CDR2 as YSLEER. The CDR3 region has the DNA TGCGCCAGCCGCGGGGACAGCCCTTCCACCGGGGAGCTGTTTTTT. Translating gives CASRGDSPSTGELFF.

This clonotype has a handful of counts. This sequence joins TRBV12-3 or TRBV12-4 and TRBJ1-5, with D possibly matching TRBD1 (5 bases). CDR3 size: 14 residues. With 9 bases removed from V and 7 bases from J, the gap between germline ends came to 19 bases. The CDR3 is CASRGGVTGQPQHF. The CDR3 DNA sequence: TGTGCCAGTCGTGGAGGGGTAACCGGGCAGCCCCAGCATTTT.

This rearrangement joins TRBV7-9 to TRBJ2-7; TRBD1 agrees at 11 bases. CDR3 length equals 15 residues. Germline V gene lookup returns CDR1 SEHNR and CDR2 FQNEAQ (reference sequence). Trimming cost V 8 bases and J 1 base; bases outside gene matches: 7. The CDR3 nucleotides read TGTGCCAGCTCGATGGGGACAGGGGGATCCTACGAGCAGTACTTC. It encodes CASSMGTGGSYEQYF.

The gene calls are TRBV4-2 and TRBJ2-1; weak D call: TRBD2 (6 bases). The V and J ends lost 1 base and 4 bases respectively, with 14 bases between them. Germline V lookup: CDR1 LGHNA, CDR2 YNFKEQ. There are 16 residues in the CDR3. The CDR3 coding sequence is TGTGCCAGCAGCCAAGGGGGGACTCCCGGGTACAATGAGCAGTTCTTC. Amino acids: CASSQGGTPGYNEQFF.

This clonotype was counted only a few times. The chain has TRBV7-3 and TRBJ2-1; D may be TRBD2 (7 bases). V was cut by 3 bases and J by 0 bases, with 18 bases left in between. Germline-derived CDR1 and CDR2 are SGHTA and FQGTGA. The CDR3 length is 18 residues. CDR3 amino acids: CASSFVSAGASSYNEQFF. CDR3 DNA: TGTGCCAGCAGCTTCGTGTCTGCGGGGGCCTCCTCCTACAATGAGCAGTTCTTC.

The rearrangement uses TRBV24-1 and TRBJ2-3, with 11 bases fitting TRBD2. The germline gives CDR1 KGHDR, CDR2 SFDVKD. This CDR3 is 17 amino acids long. With V trimmed by 4 bases and J by 4 bases, 9 bases remained unmatched. CDR3 amino acids: CATSEPPTSGKSDTQYF. DNA for the CDR3: TGTGCCACCAGTGAACCCCCGACTAGCGGGAAGTCAGATACGCAGTATTTT.

This clonotype has just a few counts. The V call is TRBV12-3 or TRBV12-4, the J call TRBJ1-5, with no clear D. V lost 2 bases, J lost 2 bases, and 4 bases lay in between. The CDR3 sequence is 13 residues long. The CDR3 DNA reads TGTGCCAGCAGTTTAAGGCGCAATCAGCCCCAGCATTTT. This sequence encodes CASSLRRNQPQHF.

V usage is TRBV20-1 and J usage is TRBJ1-5, with 11 positions matching TRBD1. The length of the CDR3 is 18 residues. Germline CDR1 reads DFQATT; CDR2 reads SNEGSKA (reference sequence). J lost 3 bases, V lost 5 bases, and 15 bases had no gene match. The CDR3 loop reads CSALWTGGADLVNQPQHF. The CDR3, as DNA: TGCAGTGCTCTCTGGACAGGGGGCGCGGATTTGGTCAATCAGCCCCAGCATTTT.

This clonotype has just a few counts. The V gene is TRBV4-1, the J gene TRBJ2-1; D not resolved. This CDR3 region has 14 residues. Per the germline V gene, CDR1 is MGHRA and CDR2 is YSYEKL. V shed 1 base and J shed 3 bases, with 7 bases lying between them. CDR3 sequence (DNA): TGCGCCAGCAGCCAAGGAGGTGGCTACAATGAGCAGTTCTTC. Protein: CASSQGGGYNEQFF.

The genes are TRBV11-2 and TRBJ2-1; TRBD1 aligns across 10 bases. The CDR3 has 16 residues. Germline V gene sequence: CDR1 SGHAT, CDR2 FQNNGV. V lost 1 base and J lost 2; bases outside the gene matches: 2. DNA of the CDR3: TGTGCCAGCAGCTTAGGAGGACAGGGGGCCTACAATGAGCAGTTCTTC. Translation: CASSLGGQGAYNEQFF.

The J gene is TRBJ1-5, the V gene TRBV20-1; D may be TRBD1 (5 bases). CDR3 length: 14 residues. Germline lookup yields CDR1 DFQATT and CDR2 SNEGSKA (reference sequence). Trimming left V 6 bases short and J 1 base short, with 13 bases between. The CDR3 nucleotides are TGCAGTGCACTGGGACCGGCGAGCAATCAGCCCCAGCATTTT. As protein: CSALGPASNQPQHF.

The chain uses TRBV9 and TRBJ1-2; D call uncertain. The germline V gene encodes CDR1 SGDLS and CDR2 YYNGEE. V was pared by 4 bases and J by 8 bases, with 9 bases between. The CDR3 has 11 amino acids. The CDR3 sequence: CASSSLSGYTF. The CDR3 nucleotides read TGTGCCAGCAGCTCCCTGAGCGGCTACACCTTC.

This clonotype was detected a few times. The rearrangement uses TRBV20-1 and TRBJ2-3, with 9 bases identical to TRBD2. V gave up 2 bases and J gave up 5 bases; unmatched junction bases: 5. The CDR3 is 14 residues long. Germline V lookup: CDR1 DFQATT, CDR2 SNEGSKA (reference sequence). CDR3 bases: TGCAGTGCTAGAACCATGACTAGCGGAGATACGCAGTATTTT. As protein: CSARTMTSGDTQYF.

The chain employs TRBV7-9 and TRBJ1-6; TRBD1 is a possible D gene (5 bases). The germline V gene has CDR1 SEHNR and CDR2 FQNEAQ (reference sequence). This CDR3 spans 14 amino acids. Trimming left V 5 bases short and J 6 bases short, with 11 bases between. The DNA of the CDR3 is TGTGCCAGCAGCCCCCGGGACCTTAATTCACCCCTCCACTTT. It yields the protein CASSPRDLNSPLHF.

This chain uses TRBV6-5 with TRBJ2-7; the D call may be TRBD1 or TRBD2 (5 bases each). V gave up 6 bases and J gave up 2 bases, with 11 bases separating them. This CDR3 comprises 13 residues. CDR1 is MNHEY, CDR2 SVGAGI, per germline. The CDR3 DNA reads as TGTGCCAGCAGGATCGGGACGGCCTACGAGCAGTACTTC. Residues: CASRIGTAYEQYF.

V gene TRBV6-2 or TRBV6-3 combines with J gene TRBJ2-3, with a possible D match to TRBD1 (6 bases). The CDR3 spans 15 residues. Trimming took off 5 bases at V and 3 bases at J, with 15 bases between the two ends. CDR1 is MNHEY, CDR2 SVGEGT, per germline. The CDR3 loop is CASSPIGRGTDTQYF. The CDR3 DNA is TGTGCCAGCAGTCCCATCGGAAGGGGGACAGATACGCAGTATTTT.

The rearrangement links TRBV21-1 to TRBJ2-3; the table's D call, TRBD2, has no DNA check behind it. TRBV21-1 is labeled a pseudogene. CDR3 length: 14 amino acids. The CDR3 reads CASSKRGPTDTQYF. DNA of the CDR3: TGTGCCAGCAGCAAACGGGGCCCCACAGATACGCAGTATTTT.

The CDR3 is CAISEYRAETQYF. The CDR3 DNA is TGTGCCATCAGTGAGTACAGGGCAGAGACCCAGTACTTC. The chain uses TRBV10-3 and TRBJ2-5, with D perhaps TRBD1 (6 bases). The CDR3 length is 13 residues. In germline, CDR1 is ENHRY, CDR2 SYGVKD. V gave up 1 base and J gave up 4 bases, with 7 bases separating them.